The 28 T cell receptor beta chains reported below all come from one sample, sequenced in a study of T cell responses to AZD1222 COVID-19 vaccine. Some clones are missing from TCRdb's copy, which holds only in-frame ones; the method was immunoSEQ multiplex PCR. The table has more than 100,000 clones, 88% seen once. The source was peripheral blood, collected on day 0 of AZD1222 vaccination. Receptors were obtained from an adult in good health.

The chain uses TRBV23-1 and TRBJ2-7, with 8 bases that match TRBD1. TRBV23-1 is treated as an ORF (open reading frame) with a function not yet certain. V shed 4 bases, J shed 7 bases, and the junction held 21 bases outside the gene matches. The CDR3 sequence is 18 residues long. The CDR3 protein is CASSRLDVGTGQVEEQYF. CDR3 in DNA: TGCGCCAGCAGTCGGCTGGACGTCGGGACGGGACAGGTGGAAGAGCAGTACTTC.

V and J are TRBV7-2 and TRBJ1-5; 7 bases line up with TRBD1. The CDR3 spans 14 residues. CDR1 is SGHTA and CDR2 is FQGNSA in the germline V gene. J lost 2 bases, V lost 5 bases, and 3 bases had no gene match. CDR3 DNA: TGTGCCAGCAGCCCCACAGGGGGCAATCAGCCCCAGCATTTT. Translation: CASSPTGGNQPQHF.

The genes are TRBV7-2 and TRBJ1-2, with TRBD1 matching over 8 bases. The CDR3 is 12 residues long. V dropped 7 bases and J dropped 6; count of bases not matched to a gene: 4. Per germline, CDR1 SGHTA and CDR2 FQGNSA. The CDR3 spells CASNPGGHGYTF. CDR3 DNA sequence: TGTGCCAGCAACCCAGGGGGCCATGGCTACACCTTC.

The count of this clone is one. The chain couples TRBV29-1 to TRBJ1-1; 8 nucleotides match TRBD1. CDR3 size: 13 residues. From germline, CDR1 is SQVTM and CDR2 ANQGSEA. Trimming at V came to 4 bases and at J to 1 base, leaving 2 bases not matched to a gene. CDR3 sequence: CSVVRGRNTEAFF. The CDR3 nucleotides read TGCAGCGTTGTCAGGGGGCGGAACACTGAAGCTTTCTTT.

The chain employs TRBV4-1 and TRBJ2-1; tentative D call: TRBD2 (5 bases). The V gene's germline CDR1 is MGHRA and CDR2 YSYEKL. The CDR3 has 16 amino acids. The V end lost 3 bases, the J end lost 0 bases, and 12 bases lay between the germline ends. The chain's CDR3 is CASSHAGGSSYNEQFF. The CDR3 coding sequence is TGCGCCAGCAGCCACGCCGGAGGAAGCTCCTACAATGAGCAGTTCTTC.

The rearrangement uses TRBV24-1 and TRBJ1-5, with D tentatively TRBD1 (5 bases). V lost 7 bases and J 4 bases, leaving 10 bases between the germline ends. Germline V gene lookup returns CDR1 KGHDR and CDR2 SFDVKD. The CDR3 is 13 residues long. CDR3 in amino acids: CATRVRGNQPQHF. DNA of the CDR3: TGTGCCACCAGGGTGCGGGGGAATCAGCCCCAGCATTTT.

This chain uses TRBV19 with TRBJ2-7; 7 nucleotides agree with TRBD2. The trim removed 5 bases at V and 0 bases at J, leaving 7 bases unmatched. The CDR3 covers 15 residues. Germline assignment: CDR1 LNHDA and CDR2 SQIVND (reference sequence). CDR3 sequence (DNA): TGTGCCAGTAGTTTAACTAGCGCCCTCTCCTACGAGCAGTACTTC. Translating it yields CASSLTSALSYEQYF.

The CDR3 DNA is TGTGCCAGCAGCCAATTGGGGGGTTCACCCCTCCACTTT. Translating gives CASSQLGGSPLHF. This chain links TRBV3-1 (or the pseudogene TRBV3-2) with TRBJ1-6; weak D call: TRBD1 (5 bases). CDR3 length: 13 residues. Germline V gives CDR1 LGHDT, CDR2 YNNKEL (reference sequence). The germline V and J ends were trimmed by 2 bases and 9 bases, with 8 bases remaining between them.

The CDR3 region is CASSRQGSHEQYF. CDR3 in DNA: TGTGCCAGCAGTCGACAGGGGTCCCACGAGCAGTACTTC. The V gene is TRBV5-4, the J gene TRBJ2-7, with 8 bases aligning to TRBD1. CDR1 and CDR2 from the germline V gene are SGHNT and YYREEE (reference sequence). The V and J ends lost 5 bases and 5 bases, in that order; junction bases with no gene match: 6. The CDR3 extends over 13 amino acids.

This rearrangement joins TRBV11-3 to TRBJ2-7; TRBD2 aligns across 10 bases. V gave up 1 base and J gave up 7 bases; unmatched junction bases: 7. CDR3 length equals 15 residues. The germline CDR1 and CDR2 sequences are SGHNT and YENEEA. CDR3 nucleotides: TGTGCCAGCAGCTTAGGACTAGCGGGCCGAGGGGAGCAGTACTTC. Protein sequence: CASSLGLAGRGEQYF.

The chain joins TRBV6-5 to TRBJ1-1, with a possible D match to TRBD1 (5 bases). CDR3 size: 11 residues. Germline CDR1 MNHEY, CDR2 SVGAGI. V lost 11 bases to trimming and J lost 7 bases, with 14 bases between them. Here the CDR3 reads CAGSTGVEAFF. CDR3 DNA: TGTGCCGGATCAACGGGGGTTGAAGCTTTCTTT.

The V and J genes are TRBV9 and TRBJ2-7; TRBD1 or TRBD2 may be the D gene (5 bases each). The CDR3 loop spans 15 amino acids. Deletions cut 0 bases from V and 7 bases from J, with 17 bases between. Germline lookup yields CDR1 SGDLS and CDR2 YYNGEE. The chain's CDR3 is CASSVVQPYEGEQYF. Here the CDR3 DNA reads TGTGCCAGCAGCGTAGTTCAGCCCTACGAGGGGGAGCAGTACTTC.

The sample holds one count of this clone. This chain connects TRBV19 to TRBJ2-1; 8 bases match TRBD1. The germline V gene has CDR1 LNHDA and CDR2 SQIVND (reference sequence). J was trimmed by 4 bases and V by 10 bases; bases with no gene match: 9. The CDR3 is 14 residues long. The CDR3, as DNA: TGTGCCACCGCCCGGGACAGGCTATACAATGAGCAGTTCTTC. Its protein product is CATARDRLYNEQFF.

On this clone itself: Other DNA variants within this sample encode the same CDR3. V gene TRBV29-1 combines with J gene TRBJ2-1; D ambiguous. Germline V CDR1 and CDR2: SQVTM, ANQGSEA. V shed 4 bases and J shed 4 bases, with 5 bases lying between them. The CDR3 has 11 amino acids. CDR3 protein: CSVGGYNEQFF. DNA for the CDR3: TGCAGCGTTGGAGGTTACAATGAGCAGTTCTTC.

This chain uses TRBV5-4 with TRBJ1-2; 7 bases agree with TRBD1. Germline CDR1 reads SGHNT; CDR2 reads YYREEE (reference sequence). The CDR3 covers 15 residues. J lost 6 bases, V lost 0 bases, and 8 bases had no gene match. The CDR3 here is CASSLAVTGTHGYTF. The DNA of the CDR3 is TGTGCCAGCAGCTTGGCCGTGACAGGGACCCATGGCTACACCTTC.

The chain links TRBV19 to TRBJ1-2; D remains ambiguous. The germline gives CDR1 LNHDA, CDR2 SQIVND (reference sequence). The CDR3 has 13 residues. Trimming removed 5 bases at V and 8 bases at J, with 15 bases between. The CDR3 DNA follows: TGTGCCAGTAGTCCAGCCGGGTATCGGGGCTACACCTTC. Amino acids: CASSPAGYRGYTF.

The rearrangement uses TRBV3-1 (or the pseudogene TRBV3-2) and TRBJ2-7; D perhaps matches TRBD1 (5 bases). Germline assignment: CDR1 LGHDT and CDR2 YNNKEL (reference sequence). The ends were cut back, 0 bases at V and 5 bases at J, with 14 bases in the middle. This CDR3 comprises 15 residues. The CDR3 nucleotides are TGTGCCAGCAGCCAAGATTTGGGCAGGGTCCACGAGCAGTACTTC. Translating gives CASSQDLGRVHEQYF.

V and J are TRBV25-1 and TRBJ1-1; 8 nucleotides line up with TRBD1. V lost 3 bases, J lost 12 bases, and 12 bases stayed unmatched. Germline V lookup: CDR1 MGHDK, CDR2 SYGVNS. The CDR3 is 14 amino acids. The CDR3 DNA reads TGTGCCAGCAGTGAGGGGACCCAGGGGGCTCTGACTTTCTTT. Translating gives CASSEGTQGALTFF.

The rearrangement uses TRBV6-5 and TRBJ1-2; D call uncertain. V lost 8 bases and J lost 1, with 17 bases in between. Germline loops: CDR1 MNHEY, CDR2 SVGAGI. The CDR3 consists of 15 residues. The CDR3 loop is CASGRAGSINYGYTF. The CDR3 DNA reads as TGTGCCAGCGGGCGGGCGGGCTCGATTAACTATGGCTACACCTTC.

This clone was recorded once. This sequence joins TRBV6-1 and TRBJ1-2, with D tentatively TRBD1 (5 bases). Looked up from germline, CDR1 is MNHNS and CDR2 is SASEGT. Trimming took off 2 bases at V and 4 bases at J, with 14 bases between the two ends. The CDR3 has 15 residues. CDR3 in DNA: TGTGCCAGCAGTGAACACGGTTGGGGGACCTATGGCTACACCTTC. As protein: CASSEHGWGTYGYTF.

This rearrangement joins TRBV5-4 to TRBJ2-7; TRBD1 matches at 8 bases. The CDR3 runs 13 residues. Per the germline V gene, CDR1 is SGHNT and CDR2 is YYREEE (reference sequence). CDR3: CATWDRRSYEQYF. CDR3 in DNA: TGTGCGACCTGGGACAGGCGCTCCTACGAGCAGTACTTC.

This chain connects TRBV6-4 to TRBJ2-5, with D maybe TRBD2 (5 bases). This CDR3 has 16 residues. Germline CDR1 and CDR2: MRHNA and SNTAGT. V dropped 7 bases and J dropped 2 bases, with 20 bases sitting between them. The CDR3 loop is CASTASCRWNQETQYF. The CDR3 bases are TGTGCCAGCACGGCTAGCTGTCGATGGAATCAAGAGACCCAGTACTTC.

The rearrangement links TRBV3-1 (or the pseudogene TRBV3-2) to TRBJ2-1; 7 nucleotides agree with TRBD2. Germline CDR1 LGHDT, CDR2 YNNKEL (reference sequence). The CDR3 has 15 amino acids. V was pared by 5 bases and J by 6 bases, with 10 bases of the junction left unmatched. The CDR3 DNA is TGTGCCAGCAGCTCCGGGCGAGCGGGGCCCAATGAGCAGTTCTTC. It codes for CASSSGRAGPNEQFF.

The CDR3 DNA reads TGCAGCGTTGAACCCCAGAGTCTTATAAATGAAAAACTGTTTTTT. The encoded protein is CSVEPQSLINEKLFF. The V and J genes are TRBV29-1 and TRBJ1-4; D ambiguous. Looked up from germline, CDR1 is SQVTM and CDR2 is ANQGSEA. The CDR3 length is 15 residues. Trimming stripped 2 bases from V and 5 bases from J, with 15 bases between.

The V and J genes are TRBV7-6 and TRBJ2-2, with 12 bases matching TRBD2. V lost 5 bases and J lost 2; bases outside the gene matches: 3. CDR1 SGHVS and CDR2 FNYEAQ come from the germline V gene. There are 16 residues in the CDR3. The CDR3 nucleotides read TGTGCCAGCAGCCAACTAGCGGGAGGCAACACCGGGGAGCTGTTTTTT. As protein: CASSQLAGGNTGELFF. Using reference TRBV7-6 and TRBJ2-2 for the parts outside the CDR3, the full variable domain is GAGVSQSPRYKVTKRGQDVALRCDPISGHVSLYWYRQALGQGPEFLTYFNYEAQQDKSGLPNDRFSAERPEGSISTLTIQRTEQRDSAMYRCASSQLAGGNTGELFFGEGSRLTVL.

The rearrangement links TRBV6-6 to TRBJ1-4; a possible D gene is TRBD1 (6 bases). The V and J ends lost 0 bases and 6 bases respectively, with 8 bases between them. This CDR3 spans 14 amino acids. Germline V CDR1 and CDR2: MNHNY, SVGAGI (reference sequence). The CDR3 region is CASSYSGQDEKLFF. The CDR3 DNA reads TGTGCCAGCAGTTACTCGGGACAAGATGAAAAACTGTTTTTT.

The CDR3: CATSRDAGGHYGYTF. CDR3 DNA sequence: TGTGCCACCAGCAGAGATGCAGGGGGTCACTATGGCTACACCTTC. The chain carries TRBV15 and TRBJ1-2; TRBD1 matches 7 bases. The CDR3 is 15 amino acids. V dropped 0 bases and J dropped 3; count of bases not matched to a gene: 4. Germline loops: CDR1 LNHNV, CDR2 YYDKDF (reference sequence). The full variable domain, its missing parts supplied by reference TRBV15 and TRBJ1-2, is DAMVIQNPRYQVTQFGKPVTLSCSQTLNHNVMYWYQQKSSQAPKLLFHYYDKDFNNEADTPDNFQSRRPNTSFCFLDIRSPGLGDTAMYLCATSRDAGGHYGYTFGSGTRLTVV.

The chain combines TRBV19 with TRBJ2-7, with D tentatively TRBD2 (6 bases). CDR1 and CDR2 (germline): LNHDA, SQIVND (reference sequence). CDR3 length equals 12 residues. Deletions cut 6 bases from V and 7 bases from J, with 13 bases between. The CDR3 is CASSPGRLEQYF. In DNA, the CDR3 is TGTGCCAGTAGCCCAGGGAGGTTGGAGCAGTACTTC.